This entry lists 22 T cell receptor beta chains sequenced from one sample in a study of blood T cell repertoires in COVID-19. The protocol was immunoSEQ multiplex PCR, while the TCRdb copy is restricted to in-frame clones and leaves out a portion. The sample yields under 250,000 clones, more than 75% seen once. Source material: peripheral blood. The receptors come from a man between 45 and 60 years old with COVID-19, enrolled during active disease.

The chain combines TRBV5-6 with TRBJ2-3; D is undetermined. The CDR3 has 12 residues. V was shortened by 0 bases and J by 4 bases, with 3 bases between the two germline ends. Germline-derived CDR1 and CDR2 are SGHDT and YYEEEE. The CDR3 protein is CASSLGADTQYF. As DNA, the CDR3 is TGTGCCAGCAGCTTGGGCGCAGATACGCAGTATTTT.

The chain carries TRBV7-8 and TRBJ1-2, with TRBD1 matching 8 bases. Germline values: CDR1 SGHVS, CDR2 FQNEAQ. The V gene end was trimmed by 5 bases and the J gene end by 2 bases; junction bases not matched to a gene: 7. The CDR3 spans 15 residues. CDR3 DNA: TGTGCCAGCAGCCTAAGACAGGGGAAAAACTATGGCTACACCTTC. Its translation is CASSLRQGKNYGYTF.

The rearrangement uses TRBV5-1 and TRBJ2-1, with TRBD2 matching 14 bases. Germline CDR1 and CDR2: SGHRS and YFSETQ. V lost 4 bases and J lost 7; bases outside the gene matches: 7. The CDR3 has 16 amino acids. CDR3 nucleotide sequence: TGCGCCAGCAGCAGCGGGACTAGCGGGGGCCCTAATGAGCAGTTCTTC. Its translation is CASSSGTSGGPNEQFF.

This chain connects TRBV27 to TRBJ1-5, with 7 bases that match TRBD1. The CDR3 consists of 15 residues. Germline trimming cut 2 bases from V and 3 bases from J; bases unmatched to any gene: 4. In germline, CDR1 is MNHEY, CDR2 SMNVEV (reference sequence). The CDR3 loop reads CASSLGQAPNQPQHF. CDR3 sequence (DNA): TGTGCCAGCAGTTTAGGACAGGCGCCCAATCAGCCCCAGCATTTT.

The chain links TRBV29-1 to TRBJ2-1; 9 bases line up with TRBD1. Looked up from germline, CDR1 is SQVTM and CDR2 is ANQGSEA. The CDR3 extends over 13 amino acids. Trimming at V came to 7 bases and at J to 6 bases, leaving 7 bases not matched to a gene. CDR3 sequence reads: CSAKKGQGNEQFF. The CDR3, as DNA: TGCAGCGCGAAAAAGGGACAGGGCAATGAGCAGTTCTTC.

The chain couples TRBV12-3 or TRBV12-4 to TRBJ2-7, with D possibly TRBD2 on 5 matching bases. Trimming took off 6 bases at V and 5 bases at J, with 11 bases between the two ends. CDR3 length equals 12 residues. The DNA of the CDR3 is TGTGCCAGCAGCCGCCGGGATAACGAGCAGTACTTC. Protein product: CASSRRDNEQYF.

The CDR3 protein is CASSPGQGRGTNEQYF. The CDR3 DNA sequence: TGTGCCAGCAGCCCAGGACAGGGGAGGGGCACTAACGAGCAGTACTTC. V and J are TRBV7-2 and TRBJ2-7, with TRBD1 matching over 9 bases. Germline trimming cut 5 bases from V and 5 bases from J; bases unmatched to any gene: 13. The CDR3 covers 16 residues. CDR1 SGHTA and CDR2 FQGNSA come from the germline V gene.

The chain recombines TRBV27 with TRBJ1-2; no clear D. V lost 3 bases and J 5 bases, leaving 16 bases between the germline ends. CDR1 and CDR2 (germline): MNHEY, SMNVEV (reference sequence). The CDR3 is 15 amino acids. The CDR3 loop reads CASSLTQRPLYGYTF. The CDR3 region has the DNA TGTGCCAGCAGTTTGACACAGAGACCCTTGTATGGCTACACCTTC.

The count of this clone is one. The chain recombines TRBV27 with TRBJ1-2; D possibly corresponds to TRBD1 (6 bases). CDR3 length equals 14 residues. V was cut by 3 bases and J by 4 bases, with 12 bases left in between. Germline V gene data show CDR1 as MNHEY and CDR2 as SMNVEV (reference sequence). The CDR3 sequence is CASSFQGQSYGYTF. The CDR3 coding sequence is TGTGCCAGCAGTTTCCAAGGACAGAGCTATGGCTACACCTTC.

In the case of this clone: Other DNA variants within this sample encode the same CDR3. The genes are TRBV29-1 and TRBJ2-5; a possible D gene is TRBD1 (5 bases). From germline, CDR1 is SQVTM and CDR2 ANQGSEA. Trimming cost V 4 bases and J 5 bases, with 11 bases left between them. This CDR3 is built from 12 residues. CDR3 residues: CSVGRQGETQYF. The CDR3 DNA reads TGCAGCGTTGGTCGGCAGGGTGAGACCCAGTACTTC.

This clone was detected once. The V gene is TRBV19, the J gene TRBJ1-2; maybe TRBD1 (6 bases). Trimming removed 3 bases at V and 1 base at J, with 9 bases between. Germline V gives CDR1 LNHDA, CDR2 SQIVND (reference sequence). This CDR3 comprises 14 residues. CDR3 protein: CASSMQGSNYGYTF. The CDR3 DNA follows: TGTGCCAGTAGTATGCAGGGGAGTAACTATGGCTACACCTTC.

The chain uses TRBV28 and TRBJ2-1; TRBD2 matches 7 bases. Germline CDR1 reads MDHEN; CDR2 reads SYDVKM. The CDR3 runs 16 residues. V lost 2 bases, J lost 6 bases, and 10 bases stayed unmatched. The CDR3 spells CASSLQDLTSSNEQFF. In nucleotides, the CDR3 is TGTGCCAGCAGTTTACAGGATCTGACTAGCAGCAATGAGCAGTTCTTC.

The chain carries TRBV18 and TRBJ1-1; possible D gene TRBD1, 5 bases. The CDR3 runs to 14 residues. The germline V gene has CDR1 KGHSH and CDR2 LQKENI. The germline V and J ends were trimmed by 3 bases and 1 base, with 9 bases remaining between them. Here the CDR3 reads CASSPSGGNTEAFF. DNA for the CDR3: TGTGCCAGCTCACCCTCCGGGGGGAACACTGAAGCTTTCTTT.

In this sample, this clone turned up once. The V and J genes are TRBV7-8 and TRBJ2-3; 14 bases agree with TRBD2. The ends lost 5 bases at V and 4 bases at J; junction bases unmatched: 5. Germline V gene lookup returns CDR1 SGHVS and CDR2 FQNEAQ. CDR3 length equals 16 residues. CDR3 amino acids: CASSIQTSGGADTQYF. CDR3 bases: TGTGCCAGCAGCATCCAGACTAGCGGGGGGGCAGATACGCAGTATTTT.

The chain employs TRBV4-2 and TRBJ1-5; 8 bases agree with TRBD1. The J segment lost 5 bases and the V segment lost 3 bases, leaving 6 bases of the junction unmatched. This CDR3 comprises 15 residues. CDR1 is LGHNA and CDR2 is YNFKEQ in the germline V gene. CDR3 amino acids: CASSQAGGSDQPQHF. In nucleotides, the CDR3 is TGTGCCAGCAGCCAGGCAGGGGGCTCGGATCAGCCCCAGCATTTT.

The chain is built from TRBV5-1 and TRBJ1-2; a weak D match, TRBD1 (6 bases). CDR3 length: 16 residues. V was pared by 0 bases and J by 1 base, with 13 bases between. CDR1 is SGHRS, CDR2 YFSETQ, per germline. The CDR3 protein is CASSLAGGAVNYGYTF. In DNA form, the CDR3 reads TGCGCCAGCAGCTTGGCCGGGGGGGCCGTTAACTATGGCTACACCTTC.

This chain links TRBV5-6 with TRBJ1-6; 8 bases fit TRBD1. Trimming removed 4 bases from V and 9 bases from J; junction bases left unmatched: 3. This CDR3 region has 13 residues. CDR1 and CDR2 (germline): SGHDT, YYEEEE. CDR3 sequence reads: CASSQGAGSPLHF. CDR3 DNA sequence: TGTGCCAGCAGCCAGGGGGCCGGTTCACCCCTCCACTTT.

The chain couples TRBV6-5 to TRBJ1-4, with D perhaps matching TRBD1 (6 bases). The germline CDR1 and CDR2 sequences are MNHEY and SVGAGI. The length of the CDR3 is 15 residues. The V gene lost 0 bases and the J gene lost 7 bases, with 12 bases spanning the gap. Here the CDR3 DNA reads TGTGCCAGCAGTTACTCAGCAGGGGTTGGTGAAAAACTGTTTTTT. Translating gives CASSYSAGVGEKLFF.

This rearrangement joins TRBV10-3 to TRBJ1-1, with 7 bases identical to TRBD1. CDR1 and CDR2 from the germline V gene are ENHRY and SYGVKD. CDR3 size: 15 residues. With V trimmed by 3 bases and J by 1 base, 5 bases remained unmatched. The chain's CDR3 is CAISEAGTANTEAFF. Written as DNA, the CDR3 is TGTGCCATCAGTGAAGCCGGGACAGCGAACACTGAAGCTTTCTTT.

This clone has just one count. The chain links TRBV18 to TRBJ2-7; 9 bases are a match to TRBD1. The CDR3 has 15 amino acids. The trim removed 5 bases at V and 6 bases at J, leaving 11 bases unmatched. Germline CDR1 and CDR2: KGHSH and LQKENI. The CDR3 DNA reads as TGTGCCAGCTCAGAGCGGGGACAGGGCTTAGGCGAGCAGTACTTC. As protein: CASSERGQGLGEQYF.

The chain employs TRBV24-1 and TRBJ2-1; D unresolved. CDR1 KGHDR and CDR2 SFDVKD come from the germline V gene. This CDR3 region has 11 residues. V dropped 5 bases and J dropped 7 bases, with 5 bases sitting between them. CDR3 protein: CATSVGNEQFF. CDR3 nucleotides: TGTGCCACCAGTGTCGGGAATGAGCAGTTCTTC.

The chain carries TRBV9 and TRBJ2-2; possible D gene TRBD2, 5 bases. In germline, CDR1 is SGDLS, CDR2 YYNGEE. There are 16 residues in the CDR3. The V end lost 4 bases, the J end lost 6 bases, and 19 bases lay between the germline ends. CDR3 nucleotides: TGTGCCAGCAGCCCCCGTGGAGGACTCCTGGCCGGGGAGCTGTTTTTT. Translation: CASSPRGGLLAGELFF.